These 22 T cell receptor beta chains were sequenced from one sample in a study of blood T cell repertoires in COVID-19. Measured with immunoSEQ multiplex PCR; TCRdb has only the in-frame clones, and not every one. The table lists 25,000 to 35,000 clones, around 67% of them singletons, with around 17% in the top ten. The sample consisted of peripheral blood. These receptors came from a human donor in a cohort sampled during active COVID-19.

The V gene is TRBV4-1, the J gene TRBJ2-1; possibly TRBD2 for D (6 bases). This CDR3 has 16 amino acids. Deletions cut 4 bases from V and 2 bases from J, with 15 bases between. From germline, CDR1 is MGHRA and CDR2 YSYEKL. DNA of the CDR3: TGCGCCAGCAGCCGAGCCCAGGCGGGGACCTACAATGAGCAGTTCTTC. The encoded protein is CASSRAQAGTYNEQFF.

CDR3 sequence reads: CASSFRDAGRGYGYTF. DNA of the CDR3: TGTGCCAGCAGCTTCCGGGACGCCGGGCGGGGCTATGGCTACACCTTC. The rearrangement links TRBV7-9 to TRBJ1-2, with D possibly TRBD1 on 5 matching bases. The CDR3 is made up of 16 amino acids. Trimming pared 3 bases from V and 4 bases from J, leaving 18 bases between. The V gene's germline CDR1 is SEHNR and CDR2 FQNEAQ (reference sequence).

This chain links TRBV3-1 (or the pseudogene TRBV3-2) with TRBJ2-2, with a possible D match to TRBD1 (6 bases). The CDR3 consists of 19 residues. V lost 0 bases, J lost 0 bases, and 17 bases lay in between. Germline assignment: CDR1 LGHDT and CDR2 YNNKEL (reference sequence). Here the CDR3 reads CASSQDGRGKGANTGELFF. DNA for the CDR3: TGTGCCAGCAGCCAAGATGGAAGGGGGAAGGGCGCGAACACCGGGGAGCTGTTTTTT.

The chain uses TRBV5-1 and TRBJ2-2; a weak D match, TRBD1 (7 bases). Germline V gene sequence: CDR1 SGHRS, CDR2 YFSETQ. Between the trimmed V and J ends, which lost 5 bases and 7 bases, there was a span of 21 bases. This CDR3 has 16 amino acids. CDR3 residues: CASSRYYRGGDGELFF. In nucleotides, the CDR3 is TGCGCCAGCAGTCGTTACTACAGGGGAGGAGACGGGGAGCTGTTTTTT.

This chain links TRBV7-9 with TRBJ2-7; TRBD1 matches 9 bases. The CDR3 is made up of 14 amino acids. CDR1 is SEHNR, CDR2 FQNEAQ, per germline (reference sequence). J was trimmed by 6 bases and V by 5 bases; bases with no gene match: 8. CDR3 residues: CASSRPGTGREQYF. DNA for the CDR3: TGTGCCAGCAGCCGACCCGGGACAGGGCGCGAGCAGTACTTC. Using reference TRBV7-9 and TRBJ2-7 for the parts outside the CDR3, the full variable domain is DTGVSQNPRHKITKRGQNVTFRCDPISEHNRLYWYRQTLGQGPEFLTYFQNEAQLEKSRLLSDRFSAERPKGSFSTLEIQRTEQGDSAMYLCASSRPGTGREQYFGPGTRLTVT.

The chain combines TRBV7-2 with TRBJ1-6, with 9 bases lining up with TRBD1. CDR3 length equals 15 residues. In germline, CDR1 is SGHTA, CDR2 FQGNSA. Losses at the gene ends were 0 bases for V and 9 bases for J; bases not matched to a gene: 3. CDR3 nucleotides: TGTGCCAGCAGCTTAGCGGGACAGGGAGGTTCACCCCTCCACTTT. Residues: CASSLAGQGGSPLHF.

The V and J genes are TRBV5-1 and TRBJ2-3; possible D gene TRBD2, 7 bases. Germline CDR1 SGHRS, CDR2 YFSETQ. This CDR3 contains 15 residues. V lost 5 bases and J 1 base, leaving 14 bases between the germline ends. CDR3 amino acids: CASRLGGDGTDTQYF. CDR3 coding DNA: TGCGCCAGCAGGTTAGGGGGGGACGGCACAGATACGCAGTATTTT.

For the CDR3, the DNA is TGTGCCAGCAGCTTGAAGCTGAGCTCCTACGAGCAGTACTTC. Amino acid sequence: CASSLKLSSYEQYF. The V call is TRBV5-4, the J call TRBJ2-7; D gene unclear. Looked up from germline, CDR1 is SGHNT and CDR2 is YYREEE (reference sequence). Trimming stripped 1 base from V and 0 bases from J, with 8 bases between. This CDR3 has 14 amino acids.

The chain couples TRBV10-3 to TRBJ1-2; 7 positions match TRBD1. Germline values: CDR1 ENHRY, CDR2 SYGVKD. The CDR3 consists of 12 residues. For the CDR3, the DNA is TGTGGGTCCGGGACAGCCAACTATGGCTACACCTTC. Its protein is CGSGTANYGYTF.

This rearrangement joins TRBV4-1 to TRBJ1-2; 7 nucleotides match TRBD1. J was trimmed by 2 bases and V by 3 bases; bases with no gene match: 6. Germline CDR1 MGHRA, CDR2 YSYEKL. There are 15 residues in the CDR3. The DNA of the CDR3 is TGCGCCAGCAGCCATAGACAGGGCCCCAACTATGGCTACACCTTC. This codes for CASSHRQGPNYGYTF.

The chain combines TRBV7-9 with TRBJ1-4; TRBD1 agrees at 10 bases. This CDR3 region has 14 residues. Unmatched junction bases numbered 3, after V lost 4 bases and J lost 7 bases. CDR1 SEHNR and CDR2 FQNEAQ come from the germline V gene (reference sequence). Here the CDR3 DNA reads TGTGCCAGCAGCTCCGACAGGGGGCTTGAAAAACTGTTTTTT. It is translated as CASSSDRGLEKLFF.

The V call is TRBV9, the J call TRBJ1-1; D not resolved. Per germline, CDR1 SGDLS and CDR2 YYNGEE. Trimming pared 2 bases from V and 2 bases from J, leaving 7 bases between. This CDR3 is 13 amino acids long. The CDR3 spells CASSVKSNTEAFF. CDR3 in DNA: TGTGCCAGCAGCGTGAAGAGTAACACTGAAGCTTTCTTT.

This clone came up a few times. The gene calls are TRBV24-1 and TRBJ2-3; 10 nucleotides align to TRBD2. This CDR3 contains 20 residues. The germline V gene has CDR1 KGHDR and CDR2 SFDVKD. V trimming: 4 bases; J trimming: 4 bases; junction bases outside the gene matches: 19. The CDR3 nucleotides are TGTGCCACCAGTGACCGCTTCCTGGGTACTAGCGGGATACTGCCAGATACGCAGTATTTT. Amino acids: CATSDRFLGTSGILPDTQYF.

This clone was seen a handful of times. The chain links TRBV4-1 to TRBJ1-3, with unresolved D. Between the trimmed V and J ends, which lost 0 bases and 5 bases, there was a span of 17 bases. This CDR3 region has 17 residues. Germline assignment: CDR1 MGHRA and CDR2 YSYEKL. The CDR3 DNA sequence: TGCGCCAGCAGCCAAGATCCCTCTAGACCCGTAAGAAACACCATATATTTT. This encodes CASSQDPSRPVRNTIYF.

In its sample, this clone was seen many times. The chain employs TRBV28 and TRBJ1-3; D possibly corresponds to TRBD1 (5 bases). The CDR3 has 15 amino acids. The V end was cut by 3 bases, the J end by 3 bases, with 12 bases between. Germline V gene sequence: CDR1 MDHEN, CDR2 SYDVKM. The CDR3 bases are TGTGCCAGCAGTTTCGCAGGGTCTCTTGGAAACACCATATATTTT. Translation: CASSFAGSLGNTIYF.

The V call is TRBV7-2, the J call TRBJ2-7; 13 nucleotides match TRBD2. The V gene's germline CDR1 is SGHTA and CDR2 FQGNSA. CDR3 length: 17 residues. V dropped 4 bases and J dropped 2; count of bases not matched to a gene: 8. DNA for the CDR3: TGTGCCAGCAGCTCCAGAGGGACTAGCGGGGTCACCTACGAGCAGTACTTC. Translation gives CASSSRGTSGVTYEQYF.

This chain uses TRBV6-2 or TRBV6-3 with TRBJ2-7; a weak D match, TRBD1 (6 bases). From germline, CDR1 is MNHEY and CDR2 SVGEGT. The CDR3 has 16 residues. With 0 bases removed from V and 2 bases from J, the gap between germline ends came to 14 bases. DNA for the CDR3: TGTGCCAGCAGTTACTCGAATTACAGGGTCACCTACGAGCAGTACTTC. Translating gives CASSYSNYRVTYEQYF.

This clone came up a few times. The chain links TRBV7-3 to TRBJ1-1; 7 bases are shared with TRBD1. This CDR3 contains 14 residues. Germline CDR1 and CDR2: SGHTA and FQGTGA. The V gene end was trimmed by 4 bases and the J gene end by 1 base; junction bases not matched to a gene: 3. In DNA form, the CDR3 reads TGTGCCAGCAGCTCCTCAGGGGGGAACACTGAAGCTTTCTTT. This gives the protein CASSSSGGNTEAFF. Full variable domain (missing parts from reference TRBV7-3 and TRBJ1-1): GAGVSQTPSNKVTEKGKYVELRCDPISGHTALYWYRQSLGQGPEFLIYFQGTGAADDSGLPNDRFFAVRPEGSVSTLKIQRTERGDSAVYLCASSSSGGNTEAFFGQGTRLTVV.

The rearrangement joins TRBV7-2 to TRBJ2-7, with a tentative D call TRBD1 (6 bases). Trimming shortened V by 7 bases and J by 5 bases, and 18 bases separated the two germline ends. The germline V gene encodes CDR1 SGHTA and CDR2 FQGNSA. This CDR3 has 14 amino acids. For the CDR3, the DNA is TGTGCCAGCACCTATAGAGGTACAGGGAACGAGCAGTACTTC. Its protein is CASTYRGTGNEQYF.

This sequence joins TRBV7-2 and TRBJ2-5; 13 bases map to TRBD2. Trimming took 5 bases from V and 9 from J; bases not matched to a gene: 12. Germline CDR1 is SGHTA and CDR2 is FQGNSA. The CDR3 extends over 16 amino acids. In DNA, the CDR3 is TGTGCCAGCAGCCCATTCGGACTAGCGGGAGTCGGGGCCCAGTACTTC. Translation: CASSPFGLAGVGAQYF. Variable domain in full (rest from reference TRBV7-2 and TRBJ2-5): GAGVSQSPSNKVTEKGKDVELRCDPISGHTALYWYRQSLGQGLEFLIYFQGNSAPDKSGLPSDRFSAERTGGSVSTLTIQRTQQEDSAVYLCASSPFGLAGVGAQYFGPGTRLLVL.

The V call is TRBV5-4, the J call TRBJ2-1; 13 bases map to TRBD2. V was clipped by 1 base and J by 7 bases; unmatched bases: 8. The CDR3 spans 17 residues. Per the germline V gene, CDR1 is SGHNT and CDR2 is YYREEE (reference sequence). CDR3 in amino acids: CASSLTSGGARGNEQFF. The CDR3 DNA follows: TGTGCCAGCAGCTTGACTAGCGGGGGGGCCAGGGGAAATGAGCAGTTCTTC.

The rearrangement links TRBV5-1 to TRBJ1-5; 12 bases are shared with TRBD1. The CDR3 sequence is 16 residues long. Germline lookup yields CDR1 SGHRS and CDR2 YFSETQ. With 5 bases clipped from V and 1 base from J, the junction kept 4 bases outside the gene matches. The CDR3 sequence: CASRIGTGGSNQPQHF. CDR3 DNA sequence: TGCGCCAGCAGAATTGGGACAGGGGGCAGCAATCAGCCCCAGCATTTT.